The entry below gives a single T cell receptor (beta chain) sequence along with its context. Its antigen is not yet known. There are no base qualities to consult, and no much larger clone falls within one base. This sample includes further DNA sequences coding for the same CDR3. The donors were healthy, HIV-negative adults with no recently reported acute infections or vaccinations. All donors were Caucasian adults living in Nashville, Tennessee, USA. Magnetic negative selection was used to enrich CD4+ T cells, after which naive cells were positively selected on CD45RA and the negative fraction became the memory subset. After blood collection by leukapheresis, PBMCs were isolated using Ficoll-Histopaque density gradient centrifugation and then cryopreserved in the vapor phase of liquid nitrogen. Analytical flow cytometry was used to check the purity and quantity of every magnetically sorted T cell population. Genomic DNA was isolated from each sorted fraction and quantified by UV absorbance on a Nanodrop 2000c.

Using the deep immunoSEQ assay, multiplex PCR amplified TCR CDR3 regions from genomic DNA. For each cell subset, the extracted genomic DNA was distributed evenly across all wells of several immunoSEQ 96-well plates, and each plate served as one replicate. For sorted subsets, each replicate PCR was loaded with around 220 ng genomic DNA, equivalent to about 33,000 T cell genomes. The purified libraries were quantified using a Qubit 3.0 fluorometer, sized with a Bioanalyzer 2100, and then quantified again using the KAPA Library Quantification kit. Each immunoSEQ 96-well plate was sequenced on its own single-read 150-cycle Illumina NextSeq 550 flow cell. The authors' analysis ran thus. Because the immunoSEQ output included only junctional sequences and no quality scores, the filtering could not be the same as the filtering used for full-length reads. Sequences were annotated with PyIR, a Python wrapper for IgBLAST v1.9, using IMGT germline references to assign V/J genes and CDR3. Reads with weak V/J assignments (E-value above 1e-6), missing CDR3, stop codons, out-of-frame junctions, or ambiguous translated residues were removed. V3J clonotypes were defined as sequences sharing an identical inferred V gene, J gene, and CDR3 amino acid sequence. Percentage overlap between repertoires was calculated by dividing the number of shared unique clonotypes by the size of the smaller repertoire. Richness of each repertoire was evaluated using RTK rarefaction, the Chao1 estimator, and Recon v2.1 estimates of unobserved clonotypes. For all TCRbeta clonotypes obtained by the gDNA method from a few donors, generation probabilities were computed with OLGA. TCRdb took this table from immuneACCESS and kept in-frame rearrangements with V and J called. Such tables lack part of the clones; where checked against another copy, unresolved V genes explain under half of the gap, and the rest is unexplained. V, J and clone size were drawn from that table, and D and trimming were deduced from the DNA. The sample table records millions of clones; roughly 94% of these occur just once. The ten largest make up roughly 0.13% of the sample.

The data stem from a study of shared clonotypes between healthy human individuals (dated by TCRdb to about 2020). About the study as a whole: The cohort comprised a couple of women and a few men aged 18 to 49 years. To increase sequencing depth and limit assay-specific biases, TCR repertoire library preparation and sequencing were carried out by different laboratories using diverse techniques. Each donor's leukapheresis produced roughly between roughly 0.85 and 10 billion PBMCs. For each donor, CD4 naive and CD4 memory were each run on three plates, CD8 naive on two plates, and CD8 memory on one plate. Blood TCR repertoires of five healthy adults were deeply sequenced to estimate repertoire size and the extent of clonotype sharing between individuals.

The germline V gene encodes CDR1 SGHRS and CDR2 YFSETQ. Here V drops 0 bases and J drops 1 base, and the junction holds 1 base not matched to any gene. The CDR3 has 16 amino acids, counting the end cysteine and phenylalanine. Only the CDR3 DNA is retained, 48 bases long and in frame from the first base. The paper as a whole reports these results and caveats: About 5% of naive CD4, 3.5% of naive CD8, around 2.3% of memory CD4, and about 0.4% of memory CD8 clonotypes were shared across several donors. Sampling was restricted to blood, and TCR repertoires in tissue are likely to differ from TCR repertoires in blood. Based on pairwise subsampling, the degree of clonotype sharing among donors was expected to be affected by sequencing depth. Because the study included only a small number of donors, the genetic and exposure-history diversity represented was limited. Compared with non-shared clonotypes, clonotypes shared by all four sorted-subset donors had higher generation probabilities. Rarefaction of sorted-subset datasets indicated incomplete sequencing despite the large sequencing depth. Larger estimated clonotype richness was generally found for naive subsets than for memory subsets.

This TCR was sampled from a man aged 18 to 29 in good health. This receptor chain uses TRBV5-1 and TRBJ2-2, with TRBD2 identical over 9 junction bases. Specimen: naive CD4+ T cells sorted from blood. Sample cell subset or site, as interpreted from the label and publication: CD45RA+ positively selected. The CDR3 reads as follows: CASSLALAGNTGELFF. In nucleotides, the sequence is TGCGCCAGCAGCTTGGCACTAGCGGGGAACACCGGGGAGCTGTTTTTT.